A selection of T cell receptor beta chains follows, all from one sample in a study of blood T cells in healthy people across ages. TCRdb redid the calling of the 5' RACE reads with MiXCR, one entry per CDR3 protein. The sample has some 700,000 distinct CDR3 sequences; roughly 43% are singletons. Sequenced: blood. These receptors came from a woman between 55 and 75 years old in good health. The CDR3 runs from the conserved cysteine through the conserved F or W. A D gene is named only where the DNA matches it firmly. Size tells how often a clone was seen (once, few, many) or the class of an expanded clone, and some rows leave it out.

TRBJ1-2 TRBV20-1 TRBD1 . CSAWTGEEKGYTF TGCAGTGCCTGGACAGGGGAGGAGAAGGGCTACACCTTC
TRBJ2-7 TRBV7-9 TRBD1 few CASSPYRGYEQYF TGTGCCAGCAGCCCCTACAGGGGCTACGAGCAGTACTTC
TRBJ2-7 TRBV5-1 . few CASSLSTGQTYEQYF TGCGCCAGCAGCTTGTCCACCGGACAAACCTACGAGCAGTACTTC
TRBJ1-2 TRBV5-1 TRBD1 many CASKLAGGNYGYTF TGCGCCAGCAAACTTGCAGGGGGCAACTATGGCTACACCTTC
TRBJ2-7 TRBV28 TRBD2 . CASSLVFLGLAGAYEQYF TGTGCCAGCAGTTTAGTGTTTTTGGGACTAGCGGGAGCCTACGAGCAGTACTTC
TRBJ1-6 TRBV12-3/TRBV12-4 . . CASISGQDNSPLHF TGTGCCAGCATCTCCGGGCAAGATAATTCACCCCTCCACTTT
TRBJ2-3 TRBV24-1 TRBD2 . CATSETSGRAFGDTQYF TGTGCCACCAGTGAAACTAGCGGGAGGGCTTTTGGGGATACGCAGTATTTT
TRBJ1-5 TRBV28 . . CASSFAQGGNQPQHF TGTGCCAGCAGTTTTGCGCAGGGAGGCAATCAGCCCCAGCATTTT
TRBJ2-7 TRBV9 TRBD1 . CTSSPRQGSYEQYF TGTACCAGCAGCCCCCGACAGGGCTCCTACGAGCAGTACTTC
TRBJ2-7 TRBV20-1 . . CSAKKPTDVWEQYF TGCAGTGCTAAAAAGCCCACGGATGTCTGGGAGCAGTACTTC
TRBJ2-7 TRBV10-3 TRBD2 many CAISESSSGISYEQYF TGTGCCATCAGTGAGTCTTCGAGCGGGATTTCCTACGAGCAGTACTTC
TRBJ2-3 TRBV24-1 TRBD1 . CATSDRLDRGLITDTQYF TGTGCCACCAGTGACCGCCTGGACAGGGGGCTTATCACAGATACGCAGTATTTT
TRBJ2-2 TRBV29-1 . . CSVENPRHPQQRELFF TGCAGCGTTGAAAACCCGAGACATCCCCAACAGCGGGAGCTGTTTTTT
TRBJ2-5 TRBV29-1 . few CSVDPGEETQYF TGCAGCGTTGATCCAGGGGAAGAGACCCAGTACTTC
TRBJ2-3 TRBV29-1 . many CSVEATVVRGDTQYF TGCAGCGTAGAAGCTACAGTCGTCCGGGGAGATACGCAGTATTTT
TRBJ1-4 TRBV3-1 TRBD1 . CASTSGQGNEKLFF TGTGCCAGCACCTCGGGACAGGGTAATGAAAAACTGTTTTTT
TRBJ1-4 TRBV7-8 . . CASSLVGGRTTNEKLFF TGTGCCAGCAGCTTAGTGGGGGGCCGAACAACTAATGAAAAACTGTTTTTT
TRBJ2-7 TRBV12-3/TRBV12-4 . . CVSSQGSYEQYF TGTGTCAGCAGCCAGGGAAGCTACGAGCAGTACTTC
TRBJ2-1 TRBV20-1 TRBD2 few CSARAGTSGGVGGEQFF TGCAGTGCTAGAGCCGGGACTAGCGGGGGAGTAGGGGGTGAGCAGTTCTTC
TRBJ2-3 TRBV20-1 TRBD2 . CSAFVAGGLTDTQYF TGCAGTGCTTTCGTAGCGGGGGGGCTTACAGATACGCAGTATTTT
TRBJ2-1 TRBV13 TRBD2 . CASSFRASGFSDEQFF TGTGCCAGCAGCTTCAGGGCTAGCGGTTTTTCGGATGAGCAGTTCTTC
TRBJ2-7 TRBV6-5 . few CATLRLGSYEQYF TGTGCCACCCTAAGACTGGGCTCCTACGAGCAGTACTTC
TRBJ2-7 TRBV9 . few CASSVLRESYEQYF TGTGCCAGCAGCGTACTACGGGAGTCCTACGAGCAGTACTTC
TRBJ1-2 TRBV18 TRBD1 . CASSSGTGGNYGYTF TGTGCCAGCTCGTCCGGGACAGGGGGAAACTATGGCTACACCTTC
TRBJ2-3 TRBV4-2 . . CASSQDQGDTQYF TGTGCCAGCAGCCAAGATCAGGGGGATACGCAGTATTTT
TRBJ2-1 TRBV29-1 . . CSAEVSSGNNEQFF TGCAGCGCAGAGGTTAGCTCGGGGAACAATGAGCAGTTCTTC
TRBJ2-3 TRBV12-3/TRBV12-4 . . CASRLGGDGDTQYF TGTGCCAGCAGACTGGGGGGTGATGGCGATACGCAGTATTTT